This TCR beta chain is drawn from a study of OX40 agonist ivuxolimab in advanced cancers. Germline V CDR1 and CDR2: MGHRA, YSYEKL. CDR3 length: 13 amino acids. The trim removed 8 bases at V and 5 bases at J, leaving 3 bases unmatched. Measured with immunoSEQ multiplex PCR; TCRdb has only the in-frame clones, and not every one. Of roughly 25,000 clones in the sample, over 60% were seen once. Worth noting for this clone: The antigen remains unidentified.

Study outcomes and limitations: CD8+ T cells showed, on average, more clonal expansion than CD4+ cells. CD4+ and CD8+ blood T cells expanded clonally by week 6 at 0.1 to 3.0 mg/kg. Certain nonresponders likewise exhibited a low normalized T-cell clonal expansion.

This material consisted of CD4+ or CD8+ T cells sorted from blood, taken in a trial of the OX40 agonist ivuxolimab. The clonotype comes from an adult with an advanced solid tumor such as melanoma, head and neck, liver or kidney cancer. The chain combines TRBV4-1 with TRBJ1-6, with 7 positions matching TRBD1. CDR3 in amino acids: CASYRGDNSPLHF. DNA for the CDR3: TGCGCCAGCTACAGGGGCGATAATTCACCCCTCCACTTT.